This entry lists 26 T cell receptor beta chains sequenced from one sample in a study of cytotoxic CD8 clonotypes in ibrutinib-treated CLL. Assay: immunoSEQ multiplex PCR; the TCRdb copy retains only in-frame clones and omits some. The sample has over 250,000 clones, approximately 76% seen once. Source: PBMCs, taken at disease progression, from a patient treated with ibrutinib. All receptors come from a human donor with chronic lymphocytic leukemia.

The V gene is TRBV19, the J gene TRBJ2-2, with no clear D. The CDR3 covers 15 residues. With 1 base removed from V and 7 bases from J, the gap between germline ends came to 13 bases. Germline lookup yields CDR1 LNHDA and CDR2 SQIVND (reference sequence). The CDR3 region is CASSIAKIGSGELFF. The CDR3 DNA reads TGTGCCAGTAGTATAGCAAAGATTGGCAGCGGGGAGCTGTTTTTT.

The chain links TRBV28 to TRBJ2-7; D not resolved. This CDR3 comprises 15 residues. CDR1 and CDR2 (germline): MDHEN, SYDVKM. V was trimmed by 3 bases and J by 0 bases, leaving 12 bases between them. CDR3 sequence (DNA): TGTGCCAGCAGTTTGGATCTAGGATACTCCTACGAGCAGTACTTC. Encoded protein: CASSLDLGYSYEQYF.

The chain uses TRBV10-2 and TRBJ1-2; TRBD1 matches at 12 bases. After removal of 4 bases from V and 8 bases from J, the junction contained 14 bases not matched to a gene. CDR1 and CDR2 (germline): WSHSY, SAAADI. There are 17 residues in the CDR3. The DNA of the CDR3 is TGCGCCAGCAGTGTATCGGGACAGGGGGCTTTTTTCTCCGGCTACACCTTC. Its protein product is CASSVSGQGAFFSGYTF.

The count of this clone is one. This same CDR3 is encoded by further DNA sequences in the sample. The V and J genes are TRBV4-1 and TRBJ2-7; TRBD1 might be the D (5 bases). The CDR3 is 14 residues long. Germline CDR1 reads MGHRA; CDR2 reads YSYEKL. Trimming left V 0 bases short and J 4 bases short, with 10 bases between. CDR3 loop: CASSQETGAYEQYF. CDR3 sequence (DNA): TGCGCCAGCAGCCAAGAAACTGGGGCTTACGAGCAGTACTTC.

This chain connects TRBV27 to TRBJ1-1; perhaps TRBD1 as D (6 bases). Germline V lookup: CDR1 MNHEY, CDR2 SMNVEV (reference sequence). V was trimmed by 6 bases and J by 5 bases, leaving 16 bases between them. This CDR3 comprises 14 residues. CDR3 in DNA: TGTGCCAGCAGACCCACAGGGTGGGGGACTGAAGCTTTCTTT. This encodes CASRPTGWGTEAFF.

The table lists this clone with a few counts. The chain has TRBV5-4 and TRBJ2-7; D ambiguous. Per germline, CDR1 SGHNT and CDR2 YYREEE (reference sequence). The CDR3 is 12 residues long. V was shortened by 4 bases and J by 3 bases, with 8 bases between the two germline ends. The CDR3 sequence is CASSPQDYEQYF. CDR3 coding DNA: TGTGCCAGCAGCCCCCAGGACTACGAGCAGTACTTC.

This sequence joins TRBV4-1 and TRBJ2-7, with 10 bases fitting TRBD2. Germline V gene sequence: CDR1 MGHRA, CDR2 YSYEKL. The CDR3 is made up of 16 amino acids. V was pared by 0 bases and J by 7 bases, with 9 bases of the junction left unmatched. The CDR3 spells CASSQDVLAGAREQYF. CDR3 sequence (DNA): TGCGCCAGCAGCCAAGATGTCCTAGCGGGAGCCAGGGAGCAGTACTTC.

The chain combines TRBV27 with TRBJ2-2; TRBD2 aligns across 11 bases. CDR3 size: 17 residues. With 8 bases clipped from V and 6 bases from J, the junction kept 14 bases outside the gene matches. In germline, CDR1 is MNHEY, CDR2 SMNVEV (reference sequence). The CDR3 DNA reads TGTGCCAGCCACCAATCGGGACTAGCGGCTTTGTCCGGGGAGCTGTTTTTT. Amino acids: CASHQSGLAALSGELFF.

This clone was counted between two and nine times. The rearrangement links TRBV14 to TRBJ1-3, with a possible D match to TRBD1 (5 bases). Germline V gene lookup returns CDR1 SGHDN and CDR2 FVKESK. CDR3 length: 16 residues. V lost 1 base and J 4 bases, leaving 14 bases between the germline ends. CDR3 sequence (DNA): TGTGCCAGCAGCCAAGGACGGGGGAGTGCCGGAAACACCATATATTTT. Residues: CASSQGRGSAGNTIYF.

This rearrangement joins TRBV10-3 to TRBJ1-4; 7 bases are shared with TRBD1. Germline lookup yields CDR1 ENHRY and CDR2 SYGVKD. V lost 3 bases to trimming and J lost 5 bases; unmatched junction nucleotides: 6. This CDR3 region has 15 residues. The CDR3 reads CAISDPGQPNEKLFF. CDR3 DNA sequence: TGTGCCATCAGTGACCCGGGACAGCCAAATGAAAAACTGTTTTTT.

The rearrangement joins TRBV5-1 to TRBJ1-6, with D unclear. CDR1 is SGHRS and CDR2 is YFSETQ in the germline V gene. The CDR3 is 18 amino acids. Trimming took off 0 bases at V and 1 base at J, with 14 bases between the two ends. This CDR3 is CASSLGPRLRSYNSPLHF. The CDR3 DNA reads as TGCGCCAGCAGCTTGGGTCCCCGACTCCGGTCCTATAATTCACCCCTCCACTTT.

This clone was observed a handful of times. The chain joins TRBV9 to TRBJ2-1; no firm D call. V was pared by 2 bases and J by 1 base, with 7 bases between. CDR1 SGDLS and CDR2 YYNGEE come from the germline V gene. The CDR3 runs 14 residues. CDR3 coding DNA: TGTGCCAGCAGCGTCCAGCTTTCCTACAATGAGCAGTTCTTC. Its protein product is CASSVQLSYNEQFF.

This clone was counted between two and nine times. The chain couples TRBV27 to TRBJ2-7; 7 bases match TRBD2. V shed 1 base and J 0 bases; nucleotides not matched to a gene: 3. CDR3 length equals 15 residues. Germline CDR1 and CDR2: MNHEY and SMNVEV (reference sequence). This CDR3 is CASSLFGGSSYEQYF. The CDR3 nucleotides are TGTGCCAGCAGTTTATTCGGGGGGAGCTCCTACGAGCAGTACTTC.

This clone was picked up a small number of times. The chain recombines TRBV6-5 with TRBJ2-2; D is uncertain. V gave up 7 bases and J gave up 4 bases, with 13 bases separating them. This CDR3 region has 14 residues. CDR1 MNHEY and CDR2 SVGAGI come from the germline V gene. This CDR3 reads CASTSPTITGELFF. DNA of the CDR3: TGTGCCAGCACCTCGCCGACCATCACCGGGGAGCTGTTTTTT.

Only one count was recorded for this clone. The chain links TRBV2 to TRBJ2-1; D is possibly TRBD1 or TRBD2 (6 bases each). CDR3 length equals 15 residues. V was cut by 7 bases and J by 4 bases, with 17 bases left in between. Germline V CDR1 and CDR2: SNHLY, FYNNEI. CDR3 sequence: CASIEGGALYNEQFF. The DNA of the CDR3 is TGTGCCAGCATAGAGGGGGGCGCCCTTTACAATGAGCAGTTCTTC.

The chain couples TRBV5-1 to TRBJ1-2; TRBD1 is a possible D gene (6 bases). Germline CDR1 and CDR2: SGHRS and YFSETQ. The ends were cut back, 2 bases at V and 0 bases at J, with 14 bases in the middle. CDR3 length: 16 residues. DNA of the CDR3: TGCGCCAGCAGCTTAGTAGGACAGACAACTAACTATGGCTACACCTTC. This encodes CASSLVGQTTNYGYTF.

The chain has TRBV7-7 and TRBJ2-2; 8 nucleotides line up with TRBD1. J lost 6 bases, V lost 2 bases, and 2 bases had no gene match. This CDR3 spans 14 amino acids. Germline V CDR1 and CDR2: SSHAT, FNYEAQ (reference sequence). The CDR3 nucleotides are TGTGCCAGCAGCTTACTACAGGGGGCCGGGGAGCTGTTTTTT. It is translated as CASSLLQGAGELFF.

The chain carries TRBV27 and TRBJ2-3; tentatively, D is TRBD1 (6 bases). The V end was cut by 8 bases, the J end by 2 bases, with 17 bases between. CDR3 size: 15 residues. Germline CDR1 MNHEY, CDR2 SMNVEV (reference sequence). CDR3 sequence reads: CASQDSVGYTDTQYF. The CDR3 DNA sequence: TGTGCCAGCCAGGACAGTGTTGGGTACACAGATACGCAGTATTTT.

The sample holds one count of this clone. The V gene is TRBV5-1, the J gene TRBJ2-1; tentatively, D is TRBD2 (5 bases). CDR3 length: 13 residues. Germline lookup yields CDR1 SGHRS and CDR2 YFSETQ. Trimming took off 4 bases at V and 9 bases at J, with 14 bases between the two ends. In DNA, the CDR3 is TGCGCCAGCAGCCCCGACCCCCGGGGTGAGCAGTTCTTC. It yields the protein CASSPDPRGEQFF.

The chain joins TRBV6-1 to TRBJ2-2; no firm D call. In germline, CDR1 is MNHNS, CDR2 SASEGT. V was clipped by 2 bases and J by 1 base, with 5 bases between them. This CDR3 region has 14 residues. For the CDR3, the DNA is TGTGCCAGCAGTGAATTGAAGAACACCGGGGAGCTGTTTTTT. It specifies CASSELKNTGELFF.

The chain uses TRBV30 and TRBJ2-7; D might be TRBD2 (6 bases). Germline loops: CDR1 GTSNPN, CDR2 SVGIG (reference sequence). This CDR3 has 17 amino acids. The V and J ends lost 8 bases and 3 bases respectively, with 29 bases between them. The CDR3 DNA reads as TGTGCCCTGATGTTGTGGGAGCGGGCAAAGCCCGACTACGAGCAGTACTTC. Its protein is CALMLWERAKPDYEQYF.

This sequence joins TRBV7-8 and TRBJ1-1; D gene uncertain. This CDR3 has 11 residues. V was shortened by 0 bases and J by 7 bases, with 3 bases between the two germline ends. Germline V lookup: CDR1 SGHVS, CDR2 FQNEAQ. CDR3 bases: TGTGCCAGCAGCTTAGCCGGTGAAGCTTTCTTT. Translated, it gives CASSLAGEAFF.

The V and J genes are TRBV11-2 and TRBJ2-7; D is unresolved. Germline V gives CDR1 SGHAT, CDR2 FQNNGV. The CDR3 consists of 14 residues. Trimming took off 3 bases at V and 2 bases at J, with 11 bases between the two ends. The CDR3 loop is CASSFSPGAYEQYF. The CDR3 region has the DNA TGTGCCAGCAGCTTTTCCCCAGGCGCCTACGAGCAGTACTTC.

The chain combines TRBV5-6 with TRBJ2-6; D call uncertain. V lost 0 bases and J 0 bases, leaving 7 bases between the germline ends. From germline, CDR1 is SGHDT and CDR2 YYEEEE. The CDR3 runs 16 residues. CDR3: CASSLAGVSGANVLTF. The CDR3 coding sequence is TGTGCCAGCAGCTTGGCAGGCGTCTCTGGGGCCAACGTCCTGACTTTC.

This chain links TRBV5-1 with TRBJ2-3; no definite D call. The germline CDR1 and CDR2 sequences are SGHRS and YFSETQ. Trimming stripped 2 bases from V and 2 bases from J, with 12 bases between. The CDR3 loop spans 15 amino acids. Written as DNA, the CDR3 is TGCGCCAGCAGCTTAAACTATTGGGACACAGATACGCAGTATTTT. The encoded protein is CASSLNYWDTDTQYF.

DNA for the CDR3: TGCAGCGTTGGGTTCCCGCTGAACACTGAAGCTTTCTTT. It encodes CSVGFPLNTEAFF. The rearrangement uses TRBV29-1 and TRBJ1-1; D gene unclear. Germline-derived CDR1 and CDR2 are SQVTM and ANQGSEA. The CDR3 sequence is 13 residues long. Trimming removed 4 bases at V and 0 bases at J, with 9 bases between.